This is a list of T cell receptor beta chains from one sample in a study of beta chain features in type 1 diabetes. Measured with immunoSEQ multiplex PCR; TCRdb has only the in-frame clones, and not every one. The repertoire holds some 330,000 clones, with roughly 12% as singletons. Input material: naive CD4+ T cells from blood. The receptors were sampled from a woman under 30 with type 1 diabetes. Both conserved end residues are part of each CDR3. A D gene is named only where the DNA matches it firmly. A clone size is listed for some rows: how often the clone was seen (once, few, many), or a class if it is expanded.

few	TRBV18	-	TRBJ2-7	CASSLLSGEEQYF	TGTGCCAGCTCCCTCCTGTCAGGGGAAGAGCAGTACTTC
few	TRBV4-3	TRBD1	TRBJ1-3	CASSQDLPGQGLRNTIYF	TGCGCCAGCAGCCAAGATCTCCCGGGACAGGGGCTTAGAAACACCATATATTTT
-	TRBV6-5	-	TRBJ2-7	CASSYSRGEGGYEQYF	TGTGCCAGCAGTTACTCGCGCGGGGAAGGCGGTTACGAGCAGTACTTC
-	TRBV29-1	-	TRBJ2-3	CSVGRRLGDTQYF	TGCAGCGTTGGTCGCAGGCTGGGAGATACGCAGTATTTT
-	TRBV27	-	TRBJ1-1	CAKTRTESVDEAFF	TGTGCCAAAACCAGGACAGAGTCGGTAGACGAGGCTTTCTTT
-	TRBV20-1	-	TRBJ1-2	CLAGGYTF	TGCCTCGCGGGTGGCTACACCTTC
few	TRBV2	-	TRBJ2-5	CASSRTMGRETQYF	TGTGCCAGCAGTCGGACTATGGGACGAGAGACCCAGTACTTC
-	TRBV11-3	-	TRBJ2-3	CASSLAQEVATQYF	TGTGCCAGCAGCTTAGCTCAGGAGGTGGCTACGCAGTATTTT
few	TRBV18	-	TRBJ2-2	CASSPPLRTSFGAGELFF	TGTGCCAGCTCACCACCACTTAGGACAAGTTTCGGTGCCGGGGAGCTGTTTTTT
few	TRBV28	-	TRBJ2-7	CASSPVPYEQYF	TGTGCCAGCAGCCCTGTCCCCTACGAGCAGTACTTC
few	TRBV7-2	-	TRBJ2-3	CASRRSSGGYWDTQYF	TGTGCCAGCAGACGGTCCTCCGGGGGATATTGGGATACGCAGTATTTT
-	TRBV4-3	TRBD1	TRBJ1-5	CASSQDRGGDQPQHF	TGCGCCAGCAGCCAGGACAGGGGGGGGGATCAGCCCCAGCATTTT
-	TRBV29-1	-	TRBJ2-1	CSFKGQGGNEQFF	TGCAGCTTTAAAGGCCAGGGAGGCAATGAGCAGTTCTTC
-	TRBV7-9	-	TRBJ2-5	CASSPNAGAQETQYF	TGTGCCAGCAGCCCTAATGCGGGTGCGCAAGAGACCCAGTACTTC
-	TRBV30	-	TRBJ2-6	CAWSALSGANVLTF	TGTGCCTGGAGTGCTCTCTCTGGGGCCAACGTCCTGACTTTC
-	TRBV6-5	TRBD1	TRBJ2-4	CASSSRDSALRIQYF	TGTGCCAGCAGTTCCCGGGACAGCGCGCTGCGCATTCAGTACTTC
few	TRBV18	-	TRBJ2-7	CASSPLTYEQYF	TGTGCCAGCTCACCACTAACCTACGAGCAGTACTTC
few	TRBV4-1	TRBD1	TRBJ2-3	CASSHPGQKPDTQYF	TGCGCCAGCAGCCACCCGGGACAGAAGCCAGATACGCAGTATTTT
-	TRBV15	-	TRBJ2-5	CATSRDINRKETQYF	TGTGCCACCAGCAGAGATATTAACAGAAAAGAGACCCAGTACTTC
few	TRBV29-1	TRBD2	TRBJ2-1	CSVVVSGSSYNEQFF	TGCAGCGTTGTAGTTAGCGGGAGCTCCTACAATGAGCAGTTCTTC
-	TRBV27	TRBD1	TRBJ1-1	CASRPGRDRGLNTEAFF	TGTGCCAGCAGACCCGGCCGGGACAGGGGCCTGAACACTGAAGCTTTCTTT
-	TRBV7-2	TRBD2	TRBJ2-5	CASSLAGGQETQYF	TGTGCCAGCAGCTTGGCGGGGGGCCAAGAGACCCAGTACTTC
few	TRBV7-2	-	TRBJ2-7	CASSLRFNLGVREQYF	TGTGCCAGCAGCTTACGTTTCAACCTCGGAGTTCGGGAGCAGTACTTC
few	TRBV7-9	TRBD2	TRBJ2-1	CASSLAGLAGGDEQFF	TGTGCCAGCAGCTTAGCGGGACTAGCGGGAGGGGATGAGCAGTTCTTC
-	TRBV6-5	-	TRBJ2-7	CASSTPGTYEQYF	TGTGCCAGCAGCACCCCCGGGACCTACGAGCAGTACTTC
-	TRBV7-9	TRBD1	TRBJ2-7	CASTKAGGRKEQYF	TGTGCCAGCACGAAGGCAGGGGGCCGAAAAGAGCAGTACTTC
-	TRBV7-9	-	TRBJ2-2	CASTGLVNTGELFF	TGTGCCAGCACGGGACTTGTGAACACCGGGGAGCTGTTTTTT
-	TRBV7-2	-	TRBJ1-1	CASSSQGMNTEAFF	TGTGCCAGCAGTTCACAGGGAATGAACACTGAAGCTTTCTTT
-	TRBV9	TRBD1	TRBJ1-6	CASSVTGEKSPLHF	TGTGCCAGCAGCGTGACAGGGGAGAAGTCACCCCTCCACTTT
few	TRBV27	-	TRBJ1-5	CASSLTFLQPQHF	TGTGCCAGCAGTTTGACATTCCTTCAGCCCCAGCATTTT
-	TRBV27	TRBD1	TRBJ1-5	CASRGTGGPNQPQHF	TGTGCCAGCAGGGGGACAGGGGGCCCCAATCAGCCCCAGCATTTT
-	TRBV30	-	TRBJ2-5	CAWSVGVFETQYF	TGTGCCTGGAGTGTAGGGGTTTTCGAGACCCAGTACTTC
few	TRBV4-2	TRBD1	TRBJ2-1	CASSQDGTARRNEQFF	TGTGCCAGCAGCCAAGATGGGACAGCCCGCCGCAATGAGCAGTTCTTC
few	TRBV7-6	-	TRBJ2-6	CASSLERSSGANVLTF	TGTGCCAGCAGCTTAGAACGTAGCTCTGGGGCCAACGTCCTGACTTTC
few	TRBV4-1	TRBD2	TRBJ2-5	CASSYLTSGGAETQYF	TGCGCCAGCAGCTACTTGACTAGCGGGGGAGCGGAGACCCAGTACTTC
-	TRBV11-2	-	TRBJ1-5	CASSLEGRKSPQHF	TGTGCCAGCAGCTTAGAGGGCCGAAAGTCACCCCAGCATTTT
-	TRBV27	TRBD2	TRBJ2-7	CASVGTSGSEQYF	TGTGCCAGCGTTGGGACTAGCGGGAGCGAGCAGTACTTC
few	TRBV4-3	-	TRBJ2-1	CASSPRGGSGSYNEQFF	TGCGCCAGCAGCCCAAGGGGGGGTAGCGGCTCCTACAATGAGCAGTTCTTC
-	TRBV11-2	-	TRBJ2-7	CASSLQRRGGYEQYF	TGTGCCAGCAGCTTACAACGGAGGGGAGGCTACGAGCAGTACTTC
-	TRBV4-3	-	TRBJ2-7	CASSRRQQTYEQYF	TGCGCCAGCAGCCGCCGACAGCAAACCTACGAGCAGTACTTC
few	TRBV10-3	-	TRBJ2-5	CAISGQQETQYF	TGTGCCATCAGTGGGCAGCAAGAGACCCAGTACTTC
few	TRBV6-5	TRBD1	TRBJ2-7	CASSRDRGSYEQYF	TGTGCCAGCAGCCGGGACAGGGGATCCTACGAGCAGTACTTC
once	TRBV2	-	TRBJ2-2	CASNEGVATNTGELFF	TGTGCCAGCAACGAGGGGGTAGCGACCAACACCGGGGAGCTGTTTTTT